Reported below is one T cell receptor beta chain. Its cognate antigen is unknown. The CDR3 is 16 amino acids. V lost 6 bases to trimming and J lost 0 bases, with 15 bases between them. The germline gives CDR1 MDHEN, CDR2 SYDVKM. The sample originates from a study of OX40 agonist ivuxolimab in advanced cancers. Study as a whole: Hepatocellular carcinoma, melanoma, renal cell or head and neck cancer affected the dose-escalation patients. Prior anti-PD-1, anti-PD-L1 or anti-CTLA-4 therapy was allowed; 40% had some.

Assay: immunoSEQ multiplex PCR; the TCRdb copy retains only in-frame clones and omits some. The table shows nearly 65,000 clones, with over 80% occurring only once. Findings of the study overall: Researchers report that CD8+ T cells had, on average, more expanded clones than CD4+.

Sampling of blood occurred at baseline, cycle 4 day 1, and cycle 7 day 1. The origin of this receptor is an adult with an advanced solid tumor such as melanoma, head and neck, liver or kidney cancer. This specimen was CD4+ or CD8+ T cells sorted from blood, taken in a trial of the OX40 agonist ivuxolimab. This chain links TRBV28 with TRBJ1-5; D call uncertain. CDR3 sequence reads: CASSLMPLNSNQPQHF. In DNA form, the CDR3 reads TGTGCCAGCAGCCTAATGCCCCTCAATAGCAATCAGCCCCAGCATTTT.